A single sample is the source of the 10 T cell receptor beta chains below, sequenced in a study of T cell responses to AZD1222 COVID-19 vaccine. The data were produced by immunoSEQ multiplex PCR, yet TCRdb's version contains in-frame clones alone and is incomplete. The sample includes 120,000 or so clones, roughly 90% of them seen just once. The sample here was peripheral blood, taken on day 0 of MenACWY control vaccination. The receptors stem from an adult in good health.

The CDR3 nucleotides are TGTGCCAGCAGCTTAGGAGCCGGGACAGGGCTCCAAGAGACCCAGTACTTC. It is translated as CASSLGAGTGLQETQYF. The gene calls are TRBV7-3 and TRBJ2-5; TRBD1 matches 9 bases. Germline V gene lookup returns CDR1 SGHTA and CDR2 FQGTGA. With V trimmed by 2 bases and J by 1 base, 8 bases remained unmatched. This CDR3 spans 17 amino acids.

A single count supports this clone. At one boundary the junction diverges from the germline segment, which might be a read error. This chain uses TRBV12-3 or TRBV12-4 with TRBJ1-6; 9 positions agree with TRBD1. The CDR3 is made up of 11 amino acids. This CDR3 is CASSLRDRVFF. The CDR3, as DNA: TGTGCCAGCAGTTTAAGGGACAGGGTTTTCTTT.

This chain joins TRBV11-3 and TRBJ2-5; D could derive from TRBD1 or TRBD2 (5 bases each). This CDR3 has 15 amino acids. V dropped 2 bases and J dropped 2 bases, with 12 bases sitting between them. CDR1 is SGHNT, CDR2 YENEEA, per germline. The CDR3: CASSLNPWGQETQYF. DNA of the CDR3: TGTGCCAGCAGCTTAAACCCGTGGGGGCAAGAGACCCAGTACTTC.

The gene calls are TRBV20-1 and TRBJ2-7, with TRBD2 identical over 11 bases. Germline V gene lookup returns CDR1 DFQATT and CDR2 SNEGSKA (reference sequence). The CDR3 is 15 residues long. J lost 3 bases, V lost 3 bases, and 7 bases had no gene match. The CDR3 is CSASPTSGKDYEQYF. CDR3 nucleotide sequence: TGCAGTGCTAGTCCGACTAGCGGGAAGGACTACGAGCAGTACTTC.

In DNA form, the CDR3 reads TGTGCCAGCTGGGGTGGACACTACAATGAGCAGTTCTTC. As protein: CASWGGHYNEQFF. The rearrangement uses TRBV6-6 and TRBJ2-1; D is perhaps TRBD1 (5 bases). V lost 8 bases and J 3 bases, leaving 11 bases between the germline ends. CDR3 length equals 13 residues. Germline loops: CDR1 MNHNY, CDR2 SVGAGI (reference sequence).

This chain uses TRBV5-4 with TRBJ2-7, with D perhaps matching TRBD2 (6 bases). The V end lost 3 bases, the J end lost 7 bases, and 11 bases lay between the germline ends. The CDR3 is made up of 12 amino acids. Germline loops: CDR1 SGHNT, CDR2 YYREEE (reference sequence). The CDR3, as DNA: TGTGCCAGCAGCTCCGATGGGGGGGAGCAGTACTTC. Translation: CASSSDGGEQYF.

The chain is built from TRBV28 and TRBJ1-5; the match to TRBD1 covers 7 bases. The CDR3 sequence is 13 residues long. The ends lost 5 bases at V and 3 bases at J; junction bases unmatched: 1. CDR1 MDHEN and CDR2 SYDVKM come from the germline V gene. CDR3 sequence reads: CASSQGVNQPQHF. CDR3 bases: TGTGCCAGCAGTCAGGGGGTCAATCAGCCCCAGCATTTT.

A few counts support this clone. The chain uses TRBV27 and TRBJ2-7, with 8 bases fitting TRBD2. The CDR3 runs 13 residues. Trimming took 7 bases from V and 3 from J; bases not matched to a gene: 5. Germline V lookup: CDR1 MNHEY, CDR2 SMNVEV (reference sequence). As DNA, the CDR3 is TGTGCCAGCACCCCCGGGGGGGGCTACGAGCAGTACTTC. Its translation is CASTPGGGYEQYF.

The J gene is TRBJ2-3, the V gene TRBV5-6, with D perhaps matching TRBD1 or TRBD2 (5 bases each). The CDR3 extends over 14 amino acids. The V and J ends lost 6 bases and 0 bases respectively, with 11 bases between them. The germline V gene encodes CDR1 SGHDT and CDR2 YYEEEE. This chain's CDR3 is CASTRDLSTDTQYF. In DNA form, the CDR3 reads TGTGCCAGCACCCGGGACCTAAGCACAGATACGCAGTATTTT.

This chain's CDR3 is CASSLAKNEQYF. The CDR3 DNA sequence: TGTGCCAGCAGCTTAGCCAAGAACGAGCAGTACTTC. This chain connects TRBV11-3 to TRBJ2-7; D is undetermined. The V gene's germline CDR1 is SGHNT and CDR2 YENEEA. Trimming left V 1 base short and J 5 bases short, with 6 bases between. The CDR3 totals 12 residues.